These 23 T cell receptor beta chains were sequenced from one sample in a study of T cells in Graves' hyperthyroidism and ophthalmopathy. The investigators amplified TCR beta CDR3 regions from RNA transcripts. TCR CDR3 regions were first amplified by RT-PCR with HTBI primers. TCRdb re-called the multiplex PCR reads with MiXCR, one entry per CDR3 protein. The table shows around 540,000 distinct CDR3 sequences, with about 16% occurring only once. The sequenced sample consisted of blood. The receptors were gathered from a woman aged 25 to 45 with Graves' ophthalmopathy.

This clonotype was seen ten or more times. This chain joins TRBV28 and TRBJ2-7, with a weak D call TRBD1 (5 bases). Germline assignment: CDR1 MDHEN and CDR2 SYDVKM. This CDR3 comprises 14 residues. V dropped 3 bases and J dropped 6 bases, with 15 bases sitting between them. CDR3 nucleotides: TGTGCCAGCAGTTTGGTGGGGCTTTTGTTCGAGCAGTACTTC. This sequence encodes CASSLVGLLFEQYF.

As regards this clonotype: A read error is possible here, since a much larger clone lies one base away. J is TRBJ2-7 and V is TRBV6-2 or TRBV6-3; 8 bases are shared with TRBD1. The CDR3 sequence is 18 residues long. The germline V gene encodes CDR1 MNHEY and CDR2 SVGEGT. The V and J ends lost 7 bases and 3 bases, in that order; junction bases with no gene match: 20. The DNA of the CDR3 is TGTGCCAGCACCTTAGGACAGGGAACGGCGGAAGGTTACTACGAGCAGTACTTC. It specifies CASTLGQGTAEGYYEQYF.

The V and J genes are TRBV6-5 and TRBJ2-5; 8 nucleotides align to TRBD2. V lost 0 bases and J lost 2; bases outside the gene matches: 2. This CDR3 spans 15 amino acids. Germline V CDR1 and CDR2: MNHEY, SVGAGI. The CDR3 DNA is TGTGCCAGCAGTTACTCGGGCGGGAGGCAAGAGACCCAGTACTTC. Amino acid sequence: CASSYSGGRQETQYF.

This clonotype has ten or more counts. CDR3 DNA sequence: TGTGCCTGGACTCGGGGGTACGAGCAGTACTTC. This gives the protein CAWTRGYEQYF. This chain uses TRBV30 with TRBJ2-7; maybe TRBD2 (6 bases). Per germline, CDR1 GTSNPN and CDR2 SVGIG (reference sequence). Between the trimmed V and J ends, which lost 4 bases and 4 bases, there was a span of 8 bases. The length of the CDR3 is 11 residues.

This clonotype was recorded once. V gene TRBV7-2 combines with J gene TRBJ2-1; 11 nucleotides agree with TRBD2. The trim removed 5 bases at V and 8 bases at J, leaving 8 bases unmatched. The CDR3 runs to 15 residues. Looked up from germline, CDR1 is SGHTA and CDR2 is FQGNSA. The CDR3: CASSLLAGGTDEQFF. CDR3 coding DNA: TGTGCCAGCAGCCTTCTAGCGGGAGGAACCGATGAGCAGTTCTTC.

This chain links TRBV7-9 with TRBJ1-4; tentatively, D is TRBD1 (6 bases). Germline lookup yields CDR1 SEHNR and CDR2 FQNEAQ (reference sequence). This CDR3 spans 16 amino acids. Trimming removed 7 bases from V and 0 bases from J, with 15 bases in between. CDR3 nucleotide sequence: TGTGCCAGCAACTCTCAGGGGTCCCCAACTAATGAAAAACTGTTTTTT. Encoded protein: CASNSQGSPTNEKLFF. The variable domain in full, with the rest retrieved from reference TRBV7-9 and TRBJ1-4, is DTGVSQNPRHKITKRGQNVTFRCDPISEHNRLYWYRQTLGQGPEFLTYFQNEAQLEKSRLLSDRFSAERPKGSFSTLEIQRTEQGDSAMYLCASNSQGSPTNEKLFFGSGTQLSVL.

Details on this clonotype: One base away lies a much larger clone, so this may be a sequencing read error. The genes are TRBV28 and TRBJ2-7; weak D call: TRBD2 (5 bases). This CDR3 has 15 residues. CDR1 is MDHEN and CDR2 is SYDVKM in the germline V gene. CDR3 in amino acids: CASGLYGVMFREQYF. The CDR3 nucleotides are TGTGCCAGCGGTTTATACGGGGTAATGTTTCGCGAGCAGTACTTC.

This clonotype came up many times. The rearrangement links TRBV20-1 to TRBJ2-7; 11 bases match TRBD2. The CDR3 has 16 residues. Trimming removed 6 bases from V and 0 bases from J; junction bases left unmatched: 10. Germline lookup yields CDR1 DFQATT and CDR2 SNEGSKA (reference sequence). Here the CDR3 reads CSAEMTSGASSYEQYF. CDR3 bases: TGCAGTGCGGAAATGACTAGCGGGGCTAGCTCCTACGAGCAGTACTTC.

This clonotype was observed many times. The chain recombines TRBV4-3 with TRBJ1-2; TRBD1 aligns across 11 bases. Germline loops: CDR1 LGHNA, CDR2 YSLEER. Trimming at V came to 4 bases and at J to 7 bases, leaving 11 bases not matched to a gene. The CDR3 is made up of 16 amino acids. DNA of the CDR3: TGCGCCAGCAGCCCCGGAGGACAGGGGGCAATGTCTGGCTACACCTTC. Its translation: CASSPGGQGAMSGYTF.

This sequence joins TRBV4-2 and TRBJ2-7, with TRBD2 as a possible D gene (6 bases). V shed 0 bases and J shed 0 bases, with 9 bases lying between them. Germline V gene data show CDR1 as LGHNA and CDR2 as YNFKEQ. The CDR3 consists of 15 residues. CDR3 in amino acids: CASSQEGGISYEQYF. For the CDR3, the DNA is TGTGCCAGCAGCCAAGAGGGCGGGATCTCCTACGAGCAGTACTTC.

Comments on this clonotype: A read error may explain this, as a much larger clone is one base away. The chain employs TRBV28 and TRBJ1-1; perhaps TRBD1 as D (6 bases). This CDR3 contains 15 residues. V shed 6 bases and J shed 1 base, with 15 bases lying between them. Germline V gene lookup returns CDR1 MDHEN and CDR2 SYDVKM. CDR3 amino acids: CASRAPGTRNTEAFF. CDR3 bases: TGTGCCAGCAGGGCCCCGGGGACAAGGAACACTGAAGCTTTCTTT.

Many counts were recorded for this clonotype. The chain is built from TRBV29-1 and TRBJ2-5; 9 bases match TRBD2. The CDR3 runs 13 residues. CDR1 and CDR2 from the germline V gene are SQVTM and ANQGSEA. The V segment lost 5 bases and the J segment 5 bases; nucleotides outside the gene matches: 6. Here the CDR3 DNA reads TGCAGCGTTTTAGCGGGAGTGGGGGAGACCCAGTACTTC. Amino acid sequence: CSVLAGVGETQYF.

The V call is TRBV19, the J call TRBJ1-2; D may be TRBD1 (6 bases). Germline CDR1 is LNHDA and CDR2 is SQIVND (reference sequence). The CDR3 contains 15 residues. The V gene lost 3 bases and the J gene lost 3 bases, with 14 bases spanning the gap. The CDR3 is CASSMSRDNHYGYTF. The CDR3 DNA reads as TGTGCCAGTAGTATGTCCCGGGACAACCACTATGGCTACACCTTC. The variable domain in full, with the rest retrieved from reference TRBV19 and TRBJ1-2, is DGGITQSPKYLFRKEGQNVTLSCEQNLNHDAMYWYRQDPGQGLRLIYYSQIVNDFQKGDIAEGYSVSREKKESFPLTVTSAQKNPTAFYLCASSMSRDNHYGYTFGSGTRLTVV.

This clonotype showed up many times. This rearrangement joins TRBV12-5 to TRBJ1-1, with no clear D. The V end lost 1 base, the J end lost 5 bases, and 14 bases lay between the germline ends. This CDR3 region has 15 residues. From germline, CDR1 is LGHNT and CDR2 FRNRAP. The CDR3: CASGLEVGLATEAFF. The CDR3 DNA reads TGTGCTAGTGGTTTGGAGGTAGGGCTGGCAACTGAAGCTTTCTTT.

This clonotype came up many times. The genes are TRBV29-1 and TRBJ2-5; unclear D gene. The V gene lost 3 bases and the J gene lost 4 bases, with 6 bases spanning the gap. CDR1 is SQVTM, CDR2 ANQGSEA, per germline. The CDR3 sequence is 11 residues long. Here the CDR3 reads CSVDMVETQYF. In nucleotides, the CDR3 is TGCAGCGTTGATATGGTAGAGACCCAGTACTTC.

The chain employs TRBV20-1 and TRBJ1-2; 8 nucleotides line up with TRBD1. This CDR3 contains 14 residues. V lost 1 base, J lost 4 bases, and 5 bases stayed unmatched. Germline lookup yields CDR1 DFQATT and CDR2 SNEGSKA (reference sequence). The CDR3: CSARGGQVFYGYTF. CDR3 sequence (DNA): TGCAGTGCTAGAGGGGGACAGGTCTTCTATGGCTACACCTTC.

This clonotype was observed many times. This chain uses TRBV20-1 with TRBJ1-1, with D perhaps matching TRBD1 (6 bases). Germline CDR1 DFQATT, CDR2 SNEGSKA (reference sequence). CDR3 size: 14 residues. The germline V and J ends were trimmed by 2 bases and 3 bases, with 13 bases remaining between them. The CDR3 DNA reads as TGCAGTGCTAGAATGGGGGCATCGGACACTGAAGCTTTCTTT. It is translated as CSARMGASDTEAFF.

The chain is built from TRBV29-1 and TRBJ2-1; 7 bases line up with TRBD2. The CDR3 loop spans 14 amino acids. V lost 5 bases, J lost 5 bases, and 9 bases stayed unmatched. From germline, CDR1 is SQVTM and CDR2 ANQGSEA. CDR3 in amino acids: CSVRVAGRNNEQFF. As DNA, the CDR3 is TGCAGCGTTAGGGTAGCGGGTCGGAACAATGAGCAGTTCTTC.

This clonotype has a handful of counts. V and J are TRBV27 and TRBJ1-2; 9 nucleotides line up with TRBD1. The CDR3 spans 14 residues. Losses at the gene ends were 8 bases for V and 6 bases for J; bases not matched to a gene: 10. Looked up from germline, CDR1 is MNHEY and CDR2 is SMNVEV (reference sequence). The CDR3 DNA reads TGTGCCAGCGGACAGGGGTTGCGGGGGGATGGCTACACCTTC. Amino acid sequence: CASGQGLRGDGYTF.

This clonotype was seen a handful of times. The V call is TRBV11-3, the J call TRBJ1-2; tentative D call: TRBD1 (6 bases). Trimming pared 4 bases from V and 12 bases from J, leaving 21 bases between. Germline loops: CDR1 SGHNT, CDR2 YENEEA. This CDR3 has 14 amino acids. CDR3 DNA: TGTGCCAGCAGCTCATTCGAGACCCTAAGGGACAACACCTTC. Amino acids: CASSSFETLRDNTF.

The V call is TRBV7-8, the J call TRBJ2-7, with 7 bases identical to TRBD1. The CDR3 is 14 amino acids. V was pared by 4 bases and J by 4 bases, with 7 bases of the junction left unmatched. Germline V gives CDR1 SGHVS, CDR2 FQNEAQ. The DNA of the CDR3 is TGTGCCAGCAGCTCGACAGGGATTTTATACGAGCAGTACTTC. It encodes CASSSTGILYEQYF.

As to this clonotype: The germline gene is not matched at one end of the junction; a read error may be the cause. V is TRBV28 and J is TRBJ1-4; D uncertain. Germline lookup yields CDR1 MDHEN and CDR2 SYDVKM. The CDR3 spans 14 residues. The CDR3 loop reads CASSLEGPRKKLLF. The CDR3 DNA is TGTGCCAGCAGTTTAGAAGGGCCCCGCAAAAAACTGCTTTTT.

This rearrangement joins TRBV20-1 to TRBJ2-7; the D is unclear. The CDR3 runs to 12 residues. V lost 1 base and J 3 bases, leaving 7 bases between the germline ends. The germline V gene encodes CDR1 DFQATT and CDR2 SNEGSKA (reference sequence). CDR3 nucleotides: TGCAGTGCTAGAGGACAAGACTACGAGCAGTACTTC. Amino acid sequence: CSARGQDYEQYF.